This T cell receptor beta chain stems from a study of shared clonotypes between healthy human individuals. Broader study findings: Larger richness was generally estimated for naive than memory subsets.

V shed 2 bases and J 5 bases; nucleotides not matched to a gene: 3. This CDR3 comprises 14 residues. Germline CDR1 and CDR2: KGHSH and LQKENI. Points on this clone: Its antigen is not known.

Repertoires were generated with immunoSEQ multiplex PCR, while TCRdb's copy carries only in-frame clones and drops some. There are roughly 760,000 clones in the sample; approximately 79% occur only once, and about 1.8% lies in the top ten. The chain uses TRBV18 and TRBJ2-7; 10 bases are a match to TRBD2. Sequencing was done on a sample of memory CD4+ T cells sorted from blood. Subset noted: CD45RA-negative fraction. This TCR came from a woman in her thirties in good health. The CDR3 DNA is TGTGCCAGCTCACCAGGCCTAGCGGGAGACGAGCAGTACTTC. This codes for CASSPGLAGDEQYF.